The clone carrying this T cell receptor (beta chain) has a single count. Its antigen is as yet unknown. This sample stems from a study of cytomegalovirus exposure and HLA in healthy donors. Notes on the study in general: Reportedly, diagnosis of cytomegalovirus status by the classifier showed high specificity and sensitivity.

Libraries were prepared by immunoSEQ multiplex PCR; TCRdb keeps only in-frame clonotypes and omits some of them. Altogether about 65,000 clones are present, roughly nine tenths being singletons, with the ten largest covering roughly 1.3%. The CDR3 runs 17 residues. V dropped 4 bases and J dropped 5; count of bases not matched to a gene: 15. The germline gives CDR1 SGHRS, CDR2 YFSETQ. The sequence was collected from a woman between 18 and 29 years old in good health and CMV-seronegative. Sequencing was performed on PBMCs. The gene calls are TRBV5-1 and TRBJ1-1; 9 bases line up with TRBD1. Written as DNA, the CDR3 is TGCGCCAGCAGCCCACCCCGGACAGGGGATATTTCGACTGAAGCTTTCTTT. This gives the protein CASSPPRTGDISTEAFF.